The 8 T cell receptor beta chains below were found in one sample sequenced in a study of cytomegalovirus exposure and HLA in healthy donors. A multiplex PCR was run with 60 Vbeta primers and 13 Jbeta primers. Profiling relied on immunoSEQ multiplex PCR, and the TCRdb table lists in-frame clones only, not all of them. The sample carries around 220,000 clones, more than 60% recorded once. Sequenced material: PBMCs. These receptors came from a woman aged 25 to 39 in good health and CMV-seronegative.

CDR3 in amino acids: CASSYPGQGIVDTEAFF. CDR3 DNA sequence: TGCGCCAGCAGCTACCCGGGACAGGGTATTGTGGACACTGAAGCTTTCTTT. The chain uses TRBV5-1 and TRBJ1-1; 9 bases are shared with TRBD1. J was trimmed by 3 bases and V by 3 bases; bases with no gene match: 12. Germline assignment: CDR1 SGHRS and CDR2 YFSETQ. CDR3 length: 17 residues. Filled out from reference TRBV5-1 and TRBJ1-1, the complete variable domain reads KAGVTQTPRYLIKTRGQQVTLSCSPISGHRSVSWYQQTPGQGLQFLFEYFSETQRNKGNFPGRFSGRQFSNSRSEMNVSTLELGDSALYLCASSYPGQGIVDTEAFFGQGTRLTVV.

The rearrangement joins TRBV29-1 to TRBJ2-3, with a weak D call TRBD2 (5 bases). The germline V gene encodes CDR1 SQVTM and CDR2 ANQGSEA. V lost 4 bases and J 3 bases, leaving 14 bases between the germline ends. CDR3 length equals 14 residues. The DNA for the CDR3 is TGCAGCGTTGGTAGAGGGTCGGAGACAGATACGCAGTATTTT. Translating gives CSVGRGSETDTQYF.

V gene TRBV7-3 combines with J gene TRBJ1-2, with D unclear. This CDR3 contains 13 residues. Germline CDR1 is SGHTA and CDR2 is FQGTGA. V was pared by 3 bases and J by 7 bases, with 12 bases between. The CDR3 DNA reads as TGTGCCAGCAGCTTTGGAGGGTTCGGTGGCTACACCTTC. This codes for CASSFGGFGGYTF.

This clone has only a few counts. The chain combines TRBV6-5 with TRBJ1-6, with TRBD1 matching over 10 bases. Germline V gene lookup returns CDR1 MNHEY and CDR2 SVGAGI. CDR3 length: 15 residues. Unmatched junction bases numbered 0, after V lost 0 bases and J lost 7 bases. The CDR3 loop is CASSYSGQGNSPLHF. In DNA, the CDR3 is TGTGCCAGCAGTTACTCGGGACAGGGGAATTCACCCCTCCACTTT.

This chain joins TRBV6-5 and TRBJ1-2; 7 bases match TRBD1. The CDR3 covers 13 residues. In germline, CDR1 is MNHEY, CDR2 SVGAGI. Trimming took 5 bases from V and 6 from J; bases not matched to a gene: 6. CDR3 loop: CASSLGDSHGYTF. DNA of the CDR3: TGTGCCAGCAGTCTGGGGGACAGTCATGGCTACACCTTC.

The chain links TRBV10-3 to TRBJ1-1; D ambiguous. The V gene lost 4 bases and the J gene lost 1 base, with 7 bases spanning the gap. This CDR3 is 13 amino acids long. Looked up from germline, CDR1 is ENHRY and CDR2 is SYGVKD. The CDR3 here is CAISGHKNTEAFF. CDR3 DNA sequence: TGTGCCATCAGTGGACACAAGAACACTGAAGCTTTCTTT.

The genes are TRBV19 and TRBJ1-1; D uncertain. Germline V gene data show CDR1 as LNHDA and CDR2 as SQIVND (reference sequence). The ends were cut back, 5 bases at V and 6 bases at J, with 16 bases in the middle. This CDR3 is 14 amino acids long. For the CDR3, the DNA is TGTGCCAGTAGTCCAGACGGCTCCCGGGCTGAAGCTTTCTTT. Translating it yields CASSPDGSRAEAFF.

The gene calls are TRBV6-1 and TRBJ2-7, with D unclear. CDR1 is MNHNS, CDR2 SASEGT, per germline. The CDR3 runs to 15 residues. V was clipped by 7 bases and J by 3 bases, with 19 bases between them. The CDR3 DNA is TGTGCCAGCATCCCACCCTATAGCCCAAGCTACGAGCAGTACTTC. Translated: CASIPPYSPSYEQYF.